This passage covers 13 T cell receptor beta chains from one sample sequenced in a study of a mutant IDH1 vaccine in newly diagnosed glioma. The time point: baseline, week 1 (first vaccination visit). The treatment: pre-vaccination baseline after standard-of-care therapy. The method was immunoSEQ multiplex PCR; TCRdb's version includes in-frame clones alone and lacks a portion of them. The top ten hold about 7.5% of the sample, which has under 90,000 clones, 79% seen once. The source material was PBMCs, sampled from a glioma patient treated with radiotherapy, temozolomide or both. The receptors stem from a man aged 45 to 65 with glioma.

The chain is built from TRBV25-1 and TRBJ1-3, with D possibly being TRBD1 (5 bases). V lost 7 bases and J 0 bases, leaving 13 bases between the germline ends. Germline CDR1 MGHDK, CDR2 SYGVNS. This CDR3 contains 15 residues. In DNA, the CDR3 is TGTGCCAGCACCTGGGGGGGAAACTCTGGAAACACCATATATTTT. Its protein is CASTWGGNSGNTIYF. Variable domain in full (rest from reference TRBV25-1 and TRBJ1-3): EADIYQTPRYLVIGTGKKITLECSQTMGHDKMYWYQQDPGMELHLIHYSYGVNSTEKGDLSSESTVSRIRTEHFPLTLESARPSHTSQYLCASTWGGNSGNTIYFGEGSWLTVV.

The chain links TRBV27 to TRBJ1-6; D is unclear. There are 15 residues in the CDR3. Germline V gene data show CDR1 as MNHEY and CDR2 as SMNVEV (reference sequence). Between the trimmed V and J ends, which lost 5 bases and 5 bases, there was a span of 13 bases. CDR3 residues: CASSIETVHNSPLHF. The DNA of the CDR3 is TGTGCCAGCAGTATTGAAACAGTTCATAATTCACCCCTCCACTTT.

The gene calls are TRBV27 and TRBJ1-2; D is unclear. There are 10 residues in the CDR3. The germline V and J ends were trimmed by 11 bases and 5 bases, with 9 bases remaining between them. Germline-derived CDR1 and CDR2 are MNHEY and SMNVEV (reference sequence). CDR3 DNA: TGTGCCTCCTCGATTTATGGCTACACCTTC. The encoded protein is CASSIYGYTF.

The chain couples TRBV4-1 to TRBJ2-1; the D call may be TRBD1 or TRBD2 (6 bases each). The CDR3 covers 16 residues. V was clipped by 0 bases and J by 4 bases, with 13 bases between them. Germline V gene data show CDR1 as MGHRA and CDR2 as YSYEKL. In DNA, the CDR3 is TGCGCCAGCAGCCAAGATTGGCAGGGGACTTACAATGAGCAGTTCTTC. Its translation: CASSQDWQGTYNEQFF.

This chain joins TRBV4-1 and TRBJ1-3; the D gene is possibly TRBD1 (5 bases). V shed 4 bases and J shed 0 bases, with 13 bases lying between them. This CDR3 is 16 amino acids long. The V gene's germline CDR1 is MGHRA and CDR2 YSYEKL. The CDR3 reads CASSPYPQGSGNTIYF. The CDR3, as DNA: TGCGCCAGCAGCCCATACCCCCAGGGCTCTGGAAACACCATATATTTT.

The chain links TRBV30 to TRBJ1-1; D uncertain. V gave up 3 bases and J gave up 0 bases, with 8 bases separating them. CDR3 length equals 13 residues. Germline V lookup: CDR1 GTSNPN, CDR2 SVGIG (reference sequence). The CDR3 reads CAWRARLNTEAFF. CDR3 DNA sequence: TGTGCCTGGAGGGCCAGGTTGAACACTGAAGCTTTCTTT.

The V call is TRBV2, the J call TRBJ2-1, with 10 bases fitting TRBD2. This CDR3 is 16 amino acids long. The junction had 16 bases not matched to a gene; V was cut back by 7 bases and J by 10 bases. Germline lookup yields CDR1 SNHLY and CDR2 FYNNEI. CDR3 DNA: TGTGCCAGCAATACCGGGACTAGCGTGGGCCTCGCGGAGCAGTTCTTC. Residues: CASNTGTSVGLAEQFF.

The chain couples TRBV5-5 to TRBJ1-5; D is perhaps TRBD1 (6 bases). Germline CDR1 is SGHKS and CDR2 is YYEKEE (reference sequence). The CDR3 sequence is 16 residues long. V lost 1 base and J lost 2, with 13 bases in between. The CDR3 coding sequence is TGTGCCAGCAGCTTGTTGGGGGGCCTTGGCAATCAGCCCCAGCATTTT. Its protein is CASSLLGGLGNQPQHF.

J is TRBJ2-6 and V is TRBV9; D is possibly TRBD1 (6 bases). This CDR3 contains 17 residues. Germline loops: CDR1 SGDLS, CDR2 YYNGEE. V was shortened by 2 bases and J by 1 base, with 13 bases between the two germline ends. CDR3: CASSVSARGSGANVLTF. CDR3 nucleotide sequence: TGTGCCAGCAGCGTCTCGGCTAGGGGGTCTGGGGCCAACGTCCTGACTTTC.

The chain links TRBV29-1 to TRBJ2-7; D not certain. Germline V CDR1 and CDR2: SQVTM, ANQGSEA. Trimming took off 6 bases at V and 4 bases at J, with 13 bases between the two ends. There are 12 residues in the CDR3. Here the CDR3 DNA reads TGCAGCGTAGTTCTCCTTTCTTACGAGCAGTACTTC. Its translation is CSVVLLSYEQYF.

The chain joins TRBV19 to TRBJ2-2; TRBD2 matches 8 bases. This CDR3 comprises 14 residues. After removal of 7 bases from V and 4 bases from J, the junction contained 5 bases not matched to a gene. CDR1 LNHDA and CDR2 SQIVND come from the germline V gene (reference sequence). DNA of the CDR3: TGTGCCAGTAAGCGGGGGCATAGCACCGGGGAGCTGTTTTTT. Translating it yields CASKRGHSTGELFF.

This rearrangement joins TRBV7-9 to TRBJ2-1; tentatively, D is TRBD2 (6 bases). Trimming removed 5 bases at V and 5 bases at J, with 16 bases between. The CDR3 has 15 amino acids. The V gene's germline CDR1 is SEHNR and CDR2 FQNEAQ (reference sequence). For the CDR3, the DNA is TGTGCCAGCAGCACCGGCCCCCGGGGGAACAATGAGCAGTTCTTC. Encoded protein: CASSTGPRGNNEQFF. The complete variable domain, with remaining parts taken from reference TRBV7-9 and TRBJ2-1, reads DTGVSQNPRHKITKRGQNVTFRCDPISEHNRLYWYRQTLGQGPEFLTYFQNEAQLEKSRLLSDRFSAERPKGSFSTLEIQRTEQGDSAMYLCASSTGPRGNNEQFFGPGTRLTVL.

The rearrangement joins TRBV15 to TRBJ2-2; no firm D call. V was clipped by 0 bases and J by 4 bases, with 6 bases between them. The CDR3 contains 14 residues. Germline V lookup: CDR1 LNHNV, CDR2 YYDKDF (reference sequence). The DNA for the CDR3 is TGTGCCACCAGCAGAGATACCTCCACCGGGGAGCTGTTTTTT. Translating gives CATSRDTSTGELFF.